The 11 T cell receptor beta chains in this list originate from one sample, sequenced in a study of control samples from healthy donors and cancer patients. The protocol was immunoSEQ multiplex PCR, while the TCRdb copy is restricted to in-frame clones and leaves out a portion. The sample carries over 100,000 clones, roughly 90% recorded once. Sample: blood. These receptors originate from a woman in her 50s in good health.

The chain uses TRBV2 and TRBJ2-7, with D tentatively TRBD1 (5 bases). Trimming removed 6 bases from V and 6 bases from J, with 21 bases in between. The CDR3 is 15 amino acids. Germline CDR1 is SNHLY and CDR2 is FYNNEI. The CDR3 spells CASSRDRDINSEQYF. CDR3 nucleotide sequence: TGTGCCAGCAGCAGAGACAGAGACATCAACTCCGAGCAGTACTTC.

This chain uses TRBV9 with TRBJ2-3; D is undetermined. In germline, CDR1 is SGDLS, CDR2 YYNGEE. The CDR3 contains 14 residues. V was cut by 4 bases and J by 1 base, with 10 bases left in between. CDR3 nucleotides: TGTGCCAGCAGCTCAGTCTTAGGCACAGATACGCAGTATTTT. This gives the protein CASSSVLGTDTQYF.

The gene calls are TRBV14 and TRBJ2-7, with TRBD2 as a possible D gene (5 bases). CDR3 size: 16 residues. The V gene lost 4 bases and the J gene lost 6 bases, with 22 bases spanning the gap. Per the germline V gene, CDR1 is SGHDN and CDR2 is FVKESK. CDR3 sequence (DNA): TGTGCCAGCAGCCCAGTCAGAGGACTCCAACCCCTCGAGCAGTACTTC. This gives the protein CASSPVRGLQPLEQYF.

The CDR3 spells CASAGPYSNQPQHF. CDR3 coding DNA: TGTGCCTCAGCGGGGCCCTATAGCAATCAGCCCCAGCATTTT. The chain combines TRBV19 with TRBJ1-5, with D perhaps matching TRBD1 (5 bases). The V gene lost 11 bases and the J gene lost 0 bases, with 14 bases spanning the gap. The V gene's germline CDR1 is LNHDA and CDR2 SQIVND (reference sequence). CDR3 length: 14 amino acids.

The gene calls are TRBV2 and TRBJ1-2; 9 bases line up with TRBD1. J lost 7 bases, V lost 7 bases, and 10 bases had no gene match. The V gene's germline CDR1 is SNHLY and CDR2 FYNNEI. The CDR3 extends over 14 amino acids. For the CDR3, the DNA is TGTGCCAGCACTTCACAGGGGGCTAGATCTGGCTACACCTTC. Residues: CASTSQGARSGYTF.

The chain links TRBV27 to TRBJ1-5, with a tentative D call TRBD1 (5 bases). The CDR3 is made up of 16 amino acids. The V and J ends lost 6 bases and 1 base respectively, with 16 bases between them. Germline CDR1 reads MNHEY; CDR2 reads SMNVEV (reference sequence). CDR3 residues: CASSDGTRGSNQPQHF. The DNA of the CDR3 is TGTGCCAGCAGCGACGGGACGCGGGGGAGCAATCAGCCCCAGCATTTT.

The rearrangement joins TRBV5-4 to TRBJ2-7; 7 nucleotides align to TRBD1. The CDR3 has 13 amino acids. Germline loops: CDR1 SGHNT, CDR2 YYREEE (reference sequence). V was pared by 4 bases and J by 1 base, with 2 bases of the junction left unmatched. CDR3 sequence reads: CASSLQGSYEQYF. The CDR3 coding sequence is TGTGCCAGCAGCCTACAGGGGTCCTACGAGCAGTACTTC.

The chain links TRBV7-9 to TRBJ2-7, with 12 bases identical to TRBD2. Trimming cost V 5 bases and J 1 base; bases outside gene matches: 12. CDR3 length equals 18 residues. The germline V gene encodes CDR1 SEHNR and CDR2 FQNEAQ (reference sequence). CDR3 sequence (DNA): TGTGCCAGCAGCCCCCCGACTAGCGGGGGCCTGGGGTCCTACGAGCAGTACTTC. Translation: CASSPPTSGGLGSYEQYF.

J is TRBJ2-5 and V is TRBV10-1, with 13 nucleotides matching TRBD2. The CDR3 is made up of 17 amino acids. V dropped 7 bases and J dropped 1; count of bases not matched to a gene: 9. Per the germline V gene, CDR1 is WNHNN and CDR2 is SYGVQD (reference sequence). This chain's CDR3 is CASKKGLAGTIQETQYF. CDR3 nucleotides: TGCGCCAGCAAAAAGGGACTAGCGGGGACCATCCAAGAGACCCAGTACTTC.

The chain carries TRBV23-1 and TRBJ1-2; TRBD1 is a possible D gene (5 bases). TRBV23-1 is labeled an ORF, and its function is uncertain. The CDR3 covers 15 residues. Trimming took off 7 bases at V and 4 bases at J, with 19 bases between the two ends. CDR3 in DNA: TGCGCCAGCAAGGTCGATTGGCAGGGCGGCTATGGCTACACCTTC. Its translation is CASKVDWQGGYGYTF.

The rearrangement uses TRBV25-1 and TRBJ2-4; D unclear. CDR1 and CDR2 from the germline V gene are MGHDK and SYGVNS. There are 16 residues in the CDR3. Trimming removed 1 base at V and 5 bases at J, with 15 bases between. CDR3 region: CASSELGRNRENIQYF. DNA of the CDR3: TGTGCCAGCAGTGAATTAGGGCGGAATAGGGAAAACATTCAGTACTTC.